What follows are 10 T cell receptor beta chains derived from one specimen sequenced in a study of control samples from healthy donors and cancer patients (TCRdb year 2020). Library generation was performed with the immunoSEQ multiplex PCR assay. TCRdb obtained this table from immuneACCESS and retained in-frame rearrangements with V and J assigned. These tables miss some clones; where compared with another copy, unresolved V genes account for less than half of the shortfall, and the remainder is unexplained. The sample table records 120,000 to 150,000 clones; roughly nine tenths of these occur just once. The ten largest make up around 9% of the sample. The specimen was blood. The receptors come from a woman aged 25-40 years in good health.

The rearrangement links TRBV29-1 to TRBJ2-1; perhaps TRBD2 as D (6 bases). The CDR3 runs to 13 residues. V lost 6 bases to trimming and J lost 6 bases, with 15 bases between them. Germline loops: CDR1 SQVTM, CDR2 ANQGSEA. The CDR3 region is CSVGTSRTNEQFF. The DNA of the CDR3 is TGCAGCGTCGGAACTAGCCGGACCAATGAGCAGTTCTTC.

V and J are TRBV19 and TRBJ2-1; 12 positions match TRBD1. V lost 4 bases and J lost 7; bases outside the gene matches: 5. The CDR3 loop spans 15 amino acids. Germline V gives CDR1 LNHDA, CDR2 SQIVND (reference sequence). DNA of the CDR3: TGTGCCAGTAGTAGCCGGGACAGGGGGCTAAATGAGCAGTTCTTC. Its protein is CASSSRDRGLNEQFF.

The rearrangement uses TRBV6-5 and TRBJ1-3; possible D gene TRBD1, 6 bases. The V end lost 0 bases, the J end lost 8 bases, and 17 bases lay between the germline ends. Germline V CDR1 and CDR2: MNHEY, SVGAGI. The CDR3 has 16 residues. The CDR3 sequence is CASSYSPGGLVDTIYF. The CDR3 DNA sequence: TGTGCCAGCAGTTACTCCCCCGGGGGCCTCGTTGACACCATATATTTT.

The V gene is TRBV21-1, the J gene TRBJ2-1; the D call TRBD2 from the table was never checked on the DNA. TRBV21-1 is marked as a pseudogene. The CDR3 totals 17 residues. CDR3 in amino acids: CASTKGETGGLYNEQFF. The CDR3 DNA reads TGTGCCAGCACCAAGGGCGAGACGGGAGGGCTTTACAATGAGCAGTTCTTC.

The chain carries TRBV5-1 and TRBJ1-4; 8 positions match TRBD1. The CDR3 extends over 14 amino acids. Germline V gives CDR1 SGHRS, CDR2 YFSETQ. J lost 8 bases, V lost 4 bases, and 7 bases had no gene match. CDR3 DNA sequence: TGCGCCAGCAGCACCGACAGGGGTGGGGAAAAACTGTTTTTT. Translating it yields CASSTDRGGEKLFF.

Only a few counts were recorded for this clone. The V and J genes are TRBV6-5 and TRBJ1-1; D gene uncertain. The CDR3 runs 13 residues. V was pared by 6 bases and J by 4 bases, with 12 bases between. CDR1 and CDR2 from the germline V gene are MNHEY and SVGAGI. CDR3 bases: TGTGCCAGCAGCCAAATAATAGGCACTGAAGCTTTCTTT. It is translated as CASSQIIGTEAFF.

The chain couples TRBV6-5 to TRBJ1-1; maybe TRBD1 (6 bases). V lost 5 bases, J lost 2 bases, and 12 bases lay in between. The CDR3 has 14 residues. Germline-derived CDR1 and CDR2 are MNHEY and SVGAGI. CDR3 DNA: TGTGCCAGCAGTAACCGACAGGAAAACACTGAAGCTTTCTTT. Translated: CASSNRQENTEAFF.

This rearrangement joins TRBV6-6 to TRBJ2-1; no reliable D call. Germline-derived CDR1 and CDR2 are MNHNY and SVGAGI (reference sequence). There are 12 residues in the CDR3. Deletions cut 2 bases from V and 5 bases from J, with 4 bases between. The CDR3 protein is CASSYRDNEQFF. CDR3 nucleotides: TGTGCCAGCAGTTACCGCGACAATGAGCAGTTCTTC.

The chain uses TRBV30 and TRBJ1-2; D not resolved. The length of the CDR3 is 14 residues. The germline V gene encodes CDR1 GTSNPN and CDR2 SVGIG (reference sequence). Trimming removed 3 bases at V and 6 bases at J, with 17 bases between. The CDR3 DNA reads TGTGCCTGGAGCGCGGGGAGACGCGTCGATGGCTACACCTTC. Protein product: CAWSAGRRVDGYTF.

The rearrangement joins TRBV27 to TRBJ2-5; D gene uncertain. The length of the CDR3 is 15 residues. Trimming stripped 5 bases from V and 3 bases from J, with 16 bases between. Per the germline V gene, CDR1 is MNHEY and CDR2 is SMNVEV (reference sequence). The CDR3 loop is CASSLWVADKETQYF. The CDR3 nucleotides are TGTGCCAGCAGTCTGTGGGTTGCGGATAAAGAGACCCAGTACTTC.